This is a list of T cell receptor beta chains from one sample in a study of blood T cells in healthy people across ages. MiXCR, run by TCRdb on the 5' RACE reads, gives a single entry per CDR3 protein. The table has just under 750,000 distinct CDR3 sequences, about a fifth seen once; the top ten hold 22%. The sequenced sample was blood. Every receptor here comes from a man between 65 and 85 years old in good health. CDR3s include the opening cysteine and the closing phenylalanine or tryptophan. The order of the fields is CDR3 DNA, CDR3 protein, J gene, V gene, D gene, clone size. The D gene is left open where the match is weak. Clone size is given for some rows only: seen once, a few or many times, or a class if the clone is expanded.

TGTGCCTGGAGTGCGTGGACAGATACGCAGTATTTT | CAWSAWTDTQYF | TRBJ2-3 | TRBV30 | NA | NA
TGCAGTGCTAGTGGGACAGGGTACTATGGCTACACCTTC | CSASGTGYYGYTF | TRBJ1-2 | TRBV20-1 | TRBD1 | NA
TGTGCCAGCGGACAGGGCCGTTCACCCCTCCACTTT | CASGQGRSPLHF | TRBJ1-6 | TRBV7-2 | TRBD1 | NA
TGCGCCAGCAGCTTGGAACTAGGGACCGCGCTTGGCTACACCTTC | CASSLELGTALGYTF | TRBJ1-2 | TRBV5-1 | NA | NA
TGCAGTGCTAGAGAGCGGGGCAGGGGGCTCACCGGGGAGCTGTTTTTT | CSARERGRGLTGELFF | TRBJ2-2 | TRBV20-1 | TRBD1 | NA
TGCAGTGCTGGACAGGGCCCTAATGAAAAACTGTTTTTT | CSAGQGPNEKLFF | TRBJ1-4 | TRBV20-1 | TRBD1 | many
TGTGCCATCAGGGGGACTAGTGTGGATAACAATGAGCAGTTCTTC | CAIRGTSVDNNEQFF | TRBJ2-1 | TRBV10-3 | TRBD2 | NA
TGTGCCATCAGTGAATCGGGGAGTTACTACAATGAGCAGTTCTTC | CAISESGSYYNEQFF | TRBJ2-1 | TRBV10-3 | NA | NA
TGTGCCATCAGTGAATCGAACCCTGGGAACATTCAGTACTTC | CAISESNPGNIQYF | TRBJ2-4 | TRBV10-3 | NA | few
TGTGCCAGCAGTTACTCTCCCGACAGACACATGAACACTGAAGCTTTCTTT | CASSYSPDRHMNTEAFF | TRBJ1-1 | TRBV6-5 | NA | few
TGCAGTGCTAGAGTTGAGTGGGATGAAAAACTGTTTTTT | CSARVEWDEKLFF | TRBJ1-4 | TRBV20-1 | NA | few
TGTGCCAGCACCTCCAGTAGGACTAACTATGGCTACACCTTC | CASTSSRTNYGYTF | TRBJ1-2 | TRBV2 | NA | once
TGTGCCAGCAGGCCCCACGGCGGTTCGAACACCGGGGAGCTGTTTTTT | CASRPHGGSNTGELFF | TRBJ2-2 | TRBV7-9 | NA | NA
TGTGCCAGCAGCCAGGGCACCACTAACTATGGCTACACCTTC | CASSQGTTNYGYTF | TRBJ1-2 | TRBV3-1 | NA | few
TGTGCCAGCAGCCATCCGGGCCCCGGAAACACCATATATTTT | CASSHPGPGNTIYF | TRBJ1-3 | TRBV14 | NA | NA
TGTGGCACCAGTGATGCGTCGTGGACAGCTGGGGCCAACGTCCTGACTTTC | CGTSDASWTAGANVLTF | TRBJ2-6 | TRBV24-1 | NA | NA
TGTGCCAGTAGTATTGGGACTAGGGATGAAAAACTGTTTTTT | CASSIGTRDEKLFF | TRBJ1-4 | TRBV19 | NA | NA
TGTGCCTGGAGTGCGGCTAGCGGGAGTAACACAGATACGCAGTATTTT | CAWSAASGSNTDTQYF | TRBJ2-3 | TRBV30 | TRBD2 | NA
TGCAGCGCTTCGTGGGCATCCAGGGATCTGAACTATGGCTACACCTTC | CSASWASRDLNYGYTF | TRBJ1-2 | TRBV29-1 | NA | NA
TGTGCCAGCAGCCTGGACAGACCCTCCTACAATGAGCAGTTCTTC | CASSLDRPSYNEQFF | TRBJ2-1 | TRBV6-2/TRBV6-3 | NA | many